This TCR beta chain was recovered during a study of control samples from healthy donors and cancer patients. The protocol was immunoSEQ multiplex PCR, while the TCRdb copy is restricted to in-frame clones and leaves out a portion. The table lists around 150,000 clones, 75% to 90% of them singletons. This receptor was obtained from a man between 25 and 39 years old in good health. The specimen was blood.

CDR3 region: CASSPTGRAGGTEAFF. In DNA, the CDR3 is TGTGCCAGCAGCCCTACGGGGCGCGCAGGGGGCACTGAAGCTTTCTTT. The genes are TRBV11-3 and TRBJ1-1, with 7 bases that match TRBD1. Trimming took 5 bases from V and 4 from J; bases not matched to a gene: 13. Germline loops: CDR1 SGHNT, CDR2 YENEEA. The CDR3 contains 16 residues.